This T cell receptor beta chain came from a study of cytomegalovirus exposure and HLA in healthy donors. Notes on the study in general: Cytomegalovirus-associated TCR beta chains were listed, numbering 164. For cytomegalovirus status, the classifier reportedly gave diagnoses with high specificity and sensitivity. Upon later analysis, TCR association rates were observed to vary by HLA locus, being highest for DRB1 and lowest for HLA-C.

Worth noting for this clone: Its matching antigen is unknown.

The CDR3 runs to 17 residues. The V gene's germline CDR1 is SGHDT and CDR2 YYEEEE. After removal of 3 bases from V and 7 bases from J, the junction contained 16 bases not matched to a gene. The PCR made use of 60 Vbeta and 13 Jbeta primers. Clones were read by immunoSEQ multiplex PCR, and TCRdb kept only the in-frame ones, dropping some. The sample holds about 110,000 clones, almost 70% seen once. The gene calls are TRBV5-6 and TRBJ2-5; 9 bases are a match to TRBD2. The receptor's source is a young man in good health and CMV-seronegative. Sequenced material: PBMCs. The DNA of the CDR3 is TGTGCCAGCAGCTGGGGAGCGGCGGGAGGGCCCGGTGGGACCCAGTACTTC. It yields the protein CASSWGAAGGPGGTQYF.